This T cell receptor beta chain comes out of a study of regulatory T cells in long-lasting Graves disease. Regarding the study as a whole: TRBV28, TRBJ1-2 and TRBJ2-5 were favored in persistent disease.

As to time point: newly diagnosed GD, antithyroid drugs for less than 3 months. Construction of the TCR library relied on RNA isolated from PBMCs. This clonotype turned up a few times. Its specificity is unknown. The germline gives CDR1 MNHEY, CDR2 SMNVEV (reference sequence). V was pared by 8 bases and J by 6 bases, with 12 bases between. The CDR3 length is 12 residues. Through Arm-PCR of CDR3 regions and iRepertoire HTBI primers, TCR beta libraries were built. TCRdb re-called the multiplex PCR reads through MiXCR, storing one row per CDR3 protein. This table has roughly 430,000 distinct CDR3 sequences, around 15% appearing once. These same data were also listed under a study on T cells in Graves' hyperthyroidism and ophthalmopathy. According to that study: A median about 6.5 months before onset, the model predicted ophthalmopathy.

The source was peripheral blood mononuclear cells (PBMCs), collected at new diagnosis, from a patient treated with antithyroid drugs. V gene TRBV27 combines with J gene TRBJ2-3; D is unclear. This TCR was sampled from a woman under 40 with Graves disease. CDR3 sequence reads: CASHQFGDTQYF. CDR3 sequence (DNA): TGTGCCAGCCACCAGTTTGGGGATACGCAGTATTTT.